This paragraph reports one T cell receptor (beta chain). The data stem from a study of CD8 T cells in Susac syndrome. V gave up 0 bases and J gave up 3 bases; unmatched junction bases: 4. The CDR3 runs 17 residues. Germline V lookup: CDR1 ENHRY, CDR2 SYGVKD. RNA, at 0.5 to 1 ug, was reverse transcribed with random hexamers. The TCR beta CDR3 was amplified by immunoSEQ multiplex PCR across 54 Vbeta, 13 Jbeta. TCRdb reanalysed the immunoSEQ multiplex PCR reads using MiXCR and keeps one entry per CDR3 protein. The table includes almost 450,000 distinct CDR3 sequences, more than 80% detected once. The multiple sclerosis controls consisted of treatment-naive patients with relapsing-remitting disease, either stable or active.

This receptor was identified in a human donor with multiple sclerosis. The genes are TRBV10-3 and TRBJ2-1, with TRBD2 identical over 11 bases. Material: CD8+ T cells from PBMCs. The CDR3 is CAISESTSGGFYNEQFF. In nucleotides, the CDR3 is TGTGCCATCAGTGAGTCAACTAGCGGGGGTTTCTACAATGAGCAGTTCTTC.